These 2 T cell receptor beta chains were sequenced from one sample in a study of human T cells and chemical hapten exposure (dated by TCRdb to 2020 to 2023). What the time point label conveys for this sample: healthy volunteer bleed at 6 weeks. Unfractionated whole blood was collected in Tempus Blood RNA tubes, and total RNA was extracted from that blood. The method was RACE. The listed sequencing device is NextSeq 500. TCRdb cleaned the public reads at Q25 with fastp, built clones with MiXCR and kept in-frame beta chains. When rows share a CDR3 protein, they turn into one entry using the most common DNA and genes. In all, the sample holds tens of thousands of distinct CDR3 sequences, and about 5.5% of those were seen once. The ten biggest clones cover 13% of the sample. Input material: whole blood. Source of these receptors: a human donor in good health. Some clones in this sample may be carry-over from other donors' samples.

This clonotype was seen at least ten times. The chain is built from TRBV20-1 and TRBJ2-3; 9 nucleotides agree with TRBD2. Germline CDR1 is DFQATT and CDR2 is SNEGSKA (reference sequence). This CDR3 contains 14 residues. The J segment lost 4 bases and the V segment lost 5 bases, leaving 7 bases of the junction unmatched. The CDR3 coding sequence is TGCAGTGCTCCCAGAACTAGCGGGCCAGATACGCAGTATTTT. This translates into CSAPRTSGPDTQYF.

This clonotype has just a few counts. This chain links TRBV7-9 with TRBJ2-4; no clear D. The CDR3 runs 13 residues. Germline values: CDR1 SEHNR, CDR2 FQNEAQ (reference sequence). Trimming stripped 0 bases from V and 5 bases from J, with 5 bases between. The CDR3 nucleotides read TGTGCCAGCAGCTTAGCGCCAGAAAACATTCAGTACTTC. Protein: CASSLAPENIQYF.